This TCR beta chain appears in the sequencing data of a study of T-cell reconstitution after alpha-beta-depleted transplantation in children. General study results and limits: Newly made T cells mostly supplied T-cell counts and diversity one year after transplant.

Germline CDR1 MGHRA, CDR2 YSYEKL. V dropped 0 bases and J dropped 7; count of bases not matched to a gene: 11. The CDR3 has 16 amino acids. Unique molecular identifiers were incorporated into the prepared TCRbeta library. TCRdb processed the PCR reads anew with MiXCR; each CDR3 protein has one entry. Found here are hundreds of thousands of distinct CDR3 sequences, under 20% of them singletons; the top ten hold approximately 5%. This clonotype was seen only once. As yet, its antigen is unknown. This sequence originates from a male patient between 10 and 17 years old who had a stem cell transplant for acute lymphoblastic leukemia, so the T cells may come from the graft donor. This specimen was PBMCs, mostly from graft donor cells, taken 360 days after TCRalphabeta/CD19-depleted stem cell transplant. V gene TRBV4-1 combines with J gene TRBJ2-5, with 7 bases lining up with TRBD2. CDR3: CASSQDGGLLSGTQYF. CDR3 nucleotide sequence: TGCGCCAGCAGCCAAGATGGGGGACTACTCTCAGGGACCCAGTACTTC.